This T cell receptor (beta chain) emerged from a study of cytomegalovirus exposure and HLA in healthy donors. Primers: 60 Vbeta forward and 13 Jbeta reverse. Profiled with immunoSEQ multiplex PCR; TCRdb holds only in-frame clones, not every one. The sample has roughly 80,000 clones; roughly 73% are singletons. V was trimmed by 9 bases and J by 2 bases, leaving 10 bases between them. The germline CDR1 and CDR2 sequences are LNHDA and SQIVND (reference sequence). The CDR3 covers 13 residues. The sequence was obtained from a woman aged 40 to 50 in good health and CMV-seropositive. Sequencing input: PBMCs. The chain links TRBV19 to TRBJ2-2; possible D gene TRBD1, 6 bases. This CDR3 reads CASGTLNTGELFF. Written as DNA, the CDR3 is TGTGCCAGCGGGACACTTAACACCGGGGAGCTGTTTTTT.